Listed below are T cell receptor beta chains from one sample, sequenced in a study of spatial heterogeneity in lung cancer. TCRdb passed the 5' RACE reads through MiXCR, listing each CDR3 protein once. The sample shows almost 75,000 distinct CDR3 sequences, roughly 14% of them seen only once. The sequencing used PBMCs, collected at surgery. The receptor source for this set is a male donor with early-stage non-small cell lung cancer. CDR3s include the opening cysteine and the closing phenylalanine or tryptophan. The D gene is left open where the match is weak. Clone size is not always given. Where it is, it says once, few, many or a class for expanded clones.

D gene: .; J gene: TRBJ2-1; clone size: .; V gene: TRBV3-1; CDR3 length: 16; CDR3 protein: CASSPQGGSSYNEQFF; CDR3 DNA: TGTGCCAGCAGCCCCCAGGGGGGGAGCTCCTACAATGAGCAGTTCTTC
D gene: .; J gene: TRBJ1-6; clone size: .; V gene: TRBV7-9; CDR3 length: 15; CDR3 protein: CASSSEGSYNSPLHF; CDR3 DNA: TGTGCCAGCAGCTCCGAGGGCAGCTATAATTCACCCCTCCACTTT
D gene: .; J gene: TRBJ2-5; clone size: many; V gene: TRBV27; CDR3 length: 13; CDR3 protein: CASSYQGPETQYF; CDR3 DNA: TGTGCCAGCAGTTATCAGGGCCCAGAGACCCAGTACTTC
D gene: .; J gene: TRBJ2-3; clone size: .; V gene: TRBV7-9; CDR3 length: 14; CDR3 protein: CASSLPTSTDTQYF; CDR3 DNA: TGTGCCAGCAGCCTGCCGACTAGCACAGATACGCAGTATTTT
D gene: TRBD1; J gene: TRBJ2-2; clone size: few; V gene: TRBV19; CDR3 length: 16; CDR3 protein: CASSARTGADTGELFF; CDR3 DNA: TGTGCCAGTAGTGCCCGGACAGGGGCGGACACCGGGGAGCTGTTTTTT
D gene: .; J gene: TRBJ2-7; clone size: .; V gene: TRBV23-1; CDR3 length: 14; CDR3 protein: CASSPLGQSYEQYF; CDR3 DNA: TGCGCCAGCAGTCCATTAGGACAGTCCTACGAGCAGTACTTC
D gene: TRBD2; J gene: TRBJ2-1; clone size: many; V gene: TRBV16; CDR3 length: 16; CDR3 protein: CASSQYEASGYNEQFF; CDR3 DNA: TGTGCCAGCAGCCAATACGAGGCTAGCGGTTACAATGAGCAGTTCTTC
D gene: TRBD2; J gene: TRBJ2-7; clone size: many; V gene: TRBV9; CDR3 length: 18; CDR3 protein: CASSPGGLAGEGTYEQYF; CDR3 DNA: TGTGCCAGCAGCCCCGGGGGACTAGCGGGAGAAGGAACCTACGAGCAGTACTTC
D gene: .; J gene: TRBJ1-1; clone size: many; V gene: TRBV7-9; CDR3 length: 12; CDR3 protein: CASSPMNTEAFF; CDR3 DNA: TGTGCCAGTAGCCCCATGAACACTGAAGCTTTCTTT
D gene: .; J gene: TRBJ2-1; clone size: .; V gene: TRBV7-2; CDR3 length: 13; CDR3 protein: CASTGTYNNEQFF; CDR3 DNA: TGTGCCAGCACCGGGACCTACAACAATGAGCAGTTCTTC
D gene: .; J gene: TRBJ1-1; clone size: .; V gene: TRBV12-3/TRBV12-4; CDR3 length: 12; CDR3 protein: CASSGEGVEAFF; CDR3 DNA: TGTGCCAGCAGTGGGGAGGGGGTTGAAGCTTTCTTT
D gene: .; J gene: TRBJ1-1; clone size: .; V gene: TRBV30; CDR3 length: 13; CDR3 protein: CAWIADRYTEAFF; CDR3 DNA: TGTGCCTGGATCGCGGATAGGTACACTGAAGCTTTCTTT
D gene: .; J gene: TRBJ2-3; clone size: many; V gene: TRBV7-2; CDR3 length: 14; CDR3 protein: CASSLSGFTDTQYF; CDR3 DNA: TGTGCCAGCAGCTTATCAGGGTTCACAGATACGCAGTATTTT